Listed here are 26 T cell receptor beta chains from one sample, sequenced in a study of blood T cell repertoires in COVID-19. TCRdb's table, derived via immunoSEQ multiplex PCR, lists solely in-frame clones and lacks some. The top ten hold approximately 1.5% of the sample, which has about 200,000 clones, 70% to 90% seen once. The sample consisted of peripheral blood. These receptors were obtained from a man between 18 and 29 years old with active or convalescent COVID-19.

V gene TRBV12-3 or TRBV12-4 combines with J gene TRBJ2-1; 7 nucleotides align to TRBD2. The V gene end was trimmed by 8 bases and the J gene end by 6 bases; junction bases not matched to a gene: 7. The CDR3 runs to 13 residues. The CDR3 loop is CASSSGMLNEQFF. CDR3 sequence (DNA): TGTGCCAGCTCTAGCGGAATGCTCAATGAGCAGTTCTTC.

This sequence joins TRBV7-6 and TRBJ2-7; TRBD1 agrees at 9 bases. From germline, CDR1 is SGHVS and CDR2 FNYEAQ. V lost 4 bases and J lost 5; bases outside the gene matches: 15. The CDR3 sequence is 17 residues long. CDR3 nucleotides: TGTGCCAGCAGCTCCACACCTCCCGGACAGGGGTACCACGAGCAGTACTTC. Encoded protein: CASSSTPPGQGYHEQYF.

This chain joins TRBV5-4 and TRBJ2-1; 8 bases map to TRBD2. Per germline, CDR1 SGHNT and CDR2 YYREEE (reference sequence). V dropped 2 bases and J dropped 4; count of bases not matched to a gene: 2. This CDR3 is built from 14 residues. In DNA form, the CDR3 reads TGTGCCAGCAGCTTCCGGGAGGGATACAATGAGCAGTTCTTC. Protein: CASSFREGYNEQFF.

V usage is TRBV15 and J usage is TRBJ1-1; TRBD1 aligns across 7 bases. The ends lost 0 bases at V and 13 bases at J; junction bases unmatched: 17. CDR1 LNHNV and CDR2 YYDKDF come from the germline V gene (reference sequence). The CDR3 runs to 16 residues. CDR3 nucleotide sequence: TGTGCCACCAGCAGAGATTATGACAGACAGGGCTTGCAGAGTTTCTTT. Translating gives CATSRDYDRQGLQSFF.

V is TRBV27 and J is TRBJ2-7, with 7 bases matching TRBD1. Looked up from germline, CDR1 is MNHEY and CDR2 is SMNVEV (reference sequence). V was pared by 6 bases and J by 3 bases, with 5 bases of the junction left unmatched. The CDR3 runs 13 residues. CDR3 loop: CASRGDSFYEQYF. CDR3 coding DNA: TGTGCCAGCAGGGGGGACAGCTTCTACGAGCAGTACTTC.

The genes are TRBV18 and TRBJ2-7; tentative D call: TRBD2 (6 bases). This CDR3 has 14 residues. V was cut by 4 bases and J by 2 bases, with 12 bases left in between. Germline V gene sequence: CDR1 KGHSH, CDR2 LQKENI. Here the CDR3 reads CASSHGTSPYEQYF. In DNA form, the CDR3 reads TGTGCCAGCTCACATGGGACTTCCCCCTACGAGCAGTACTTC. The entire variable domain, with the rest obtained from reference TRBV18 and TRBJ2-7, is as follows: NAGVMQNPRHLVRRRGQEARLRCSPMKGHSHVYWYRQLPEEGLKFMVYLQKENIIDESGMPKERFSAEFPKEGPSILRIQQVVRGDSAAYFCASSHGTSPYEQYFGPGTRLTVT.

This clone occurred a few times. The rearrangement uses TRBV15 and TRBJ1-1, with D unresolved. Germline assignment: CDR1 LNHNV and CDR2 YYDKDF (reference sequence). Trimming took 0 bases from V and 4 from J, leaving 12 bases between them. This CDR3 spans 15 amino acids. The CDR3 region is CATSRDLEGGTEAFF. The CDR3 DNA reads TGTGCCACCAGCAGAGATCTAGAGGGTGGCACTGAAGCTTTCTTT.

The CDR3 loop reads CASSLVDSSYNEQFF. The DNA for the CDR3 is TGCGCCAGCAGCTTGGTAGACAGTTCCTACAATGAGCAGTTCTTC. This sequence joins TRBV5-1 and TRBJ2-1; weak D call: TRBD1 (5 bases). The CDR3 covers 15 residues. Germline V gene sequence: CDR1 SGHRS, CDR2 YFSETQ. V was cut by 0 bases and J by 1 base, with 8 bases left in between.

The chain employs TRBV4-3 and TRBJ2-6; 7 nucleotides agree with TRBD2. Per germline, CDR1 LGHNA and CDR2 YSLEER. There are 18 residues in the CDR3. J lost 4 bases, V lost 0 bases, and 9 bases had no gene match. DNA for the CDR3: TGCGCCAGCAGCCAAGATTTGGGGAGGGTGGACGGGGCCAACGTCCTGACTTTC. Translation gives CASSQDLGRVDGANVLTF.

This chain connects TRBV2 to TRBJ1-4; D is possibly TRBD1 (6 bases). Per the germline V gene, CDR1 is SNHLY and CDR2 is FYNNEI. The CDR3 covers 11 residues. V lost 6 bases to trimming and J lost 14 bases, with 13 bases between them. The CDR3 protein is CASRVGGGLFF. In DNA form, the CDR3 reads TGTGCCAGCAGGGTGGGTGGGGGCCTGTTTTTT.

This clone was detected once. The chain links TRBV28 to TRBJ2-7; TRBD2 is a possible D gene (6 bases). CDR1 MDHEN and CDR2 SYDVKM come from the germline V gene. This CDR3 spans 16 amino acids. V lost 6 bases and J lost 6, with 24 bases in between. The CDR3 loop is CASRTRERVRPSEQYF. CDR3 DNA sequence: TGTGCCAGCAGGACAAGGGAGCGGGTTAGGCCCTCCGAGCAGTACTTC.

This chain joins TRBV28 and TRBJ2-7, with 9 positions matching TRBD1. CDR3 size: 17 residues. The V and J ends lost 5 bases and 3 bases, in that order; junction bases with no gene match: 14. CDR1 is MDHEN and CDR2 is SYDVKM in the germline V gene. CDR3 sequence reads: CASSTLTGGYKNYEQYF. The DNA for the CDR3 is TGTGCCAGCAGTACACTCACAGGGGGCTACAAGAACTACGAGCAGTACTTC.

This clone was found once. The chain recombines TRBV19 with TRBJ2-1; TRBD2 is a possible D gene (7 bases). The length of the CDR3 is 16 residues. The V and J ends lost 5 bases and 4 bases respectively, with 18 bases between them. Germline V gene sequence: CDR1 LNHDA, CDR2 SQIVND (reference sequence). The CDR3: CASSFEGGRGYNEQFF. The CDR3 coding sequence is TGTGCCAGTAGTTTTGAGGGGGGGAGGGGTTACAATGAGCAGTTCTTC.

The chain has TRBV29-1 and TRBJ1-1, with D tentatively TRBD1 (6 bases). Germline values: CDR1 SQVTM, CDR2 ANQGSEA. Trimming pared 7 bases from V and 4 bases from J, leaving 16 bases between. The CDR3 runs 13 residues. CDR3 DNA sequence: TGCAGCGCCGTGGGGGCCTGGGGCACTGAAGCTTTCTTT. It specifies CSAVGAWGTEAFF.

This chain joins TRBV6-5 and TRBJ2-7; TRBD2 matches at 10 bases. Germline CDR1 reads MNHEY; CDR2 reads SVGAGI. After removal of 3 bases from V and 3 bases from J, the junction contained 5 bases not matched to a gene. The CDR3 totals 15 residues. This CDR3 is CASSYRASGSYEQYF. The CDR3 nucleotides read TGTGCCAGCAGTTATCGGGCTAGCGGGAGCTACGAGCAGTACTTC.

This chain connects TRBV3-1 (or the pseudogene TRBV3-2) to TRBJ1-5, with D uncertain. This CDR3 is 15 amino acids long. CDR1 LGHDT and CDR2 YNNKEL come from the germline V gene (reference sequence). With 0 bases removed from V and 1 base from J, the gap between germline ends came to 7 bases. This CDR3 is CASSQDTTSNQPQHF. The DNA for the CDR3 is TGTGCCAGCAGCCAAGATACCACAAGCAATCAGCCCCAGCATTTT.

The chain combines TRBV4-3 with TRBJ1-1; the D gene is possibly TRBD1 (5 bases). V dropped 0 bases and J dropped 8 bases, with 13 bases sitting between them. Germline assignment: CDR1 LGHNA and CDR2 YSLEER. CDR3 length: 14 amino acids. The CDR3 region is CASSQEGGTLEAFF. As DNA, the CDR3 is TGCGCCAGCAGCCAAGAGGGGGGGACTCTGGAAGCTTTCTTT.

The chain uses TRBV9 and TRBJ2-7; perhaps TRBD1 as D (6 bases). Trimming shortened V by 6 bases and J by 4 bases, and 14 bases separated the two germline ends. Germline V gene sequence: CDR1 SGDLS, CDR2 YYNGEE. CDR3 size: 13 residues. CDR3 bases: TGTGCCAGCATAAACAGGGCTAAATACGAGCAGTACTTC. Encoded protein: CASINRAKYEQYF.

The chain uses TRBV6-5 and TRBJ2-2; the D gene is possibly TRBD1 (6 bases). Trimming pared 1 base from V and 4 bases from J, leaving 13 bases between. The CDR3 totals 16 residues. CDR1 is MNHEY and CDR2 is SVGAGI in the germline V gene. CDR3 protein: CASSYLSRGGTGELFF. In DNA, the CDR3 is TGTGCCAGCAGTTACTTGTCCAGGGGTGGCACCGGGGAGCTGTTTTTT.

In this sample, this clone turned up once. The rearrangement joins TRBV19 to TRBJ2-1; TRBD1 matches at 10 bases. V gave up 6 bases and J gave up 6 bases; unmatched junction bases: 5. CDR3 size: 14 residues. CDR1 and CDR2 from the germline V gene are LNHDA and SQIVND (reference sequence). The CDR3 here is CASSSGTGVNEQFF. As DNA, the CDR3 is TGTGCCAGTAGCTCCGGGACAGGGGTCAATGAGCAGTTCTTC. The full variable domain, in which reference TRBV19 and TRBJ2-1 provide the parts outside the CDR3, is DGGITQSPKYLFRKEGQNVTLSCEQNLNHDAMYWYRQDPGQGLRLIYYSQIVNDFQKGDIAEGYSVSREKKESFPLTVTSAQKNPTAFYLCASSSGTGVNEQFFGPGTRLTVL.

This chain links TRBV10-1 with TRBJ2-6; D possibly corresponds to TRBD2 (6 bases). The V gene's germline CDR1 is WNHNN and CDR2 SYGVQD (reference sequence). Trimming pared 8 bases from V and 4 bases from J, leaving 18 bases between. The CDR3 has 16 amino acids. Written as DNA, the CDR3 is TGCGCCAGCCGGGGGAGCCTCTTCCCGGGGGCCAACGTCCTGACTTTC. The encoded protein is CASRGSLFPGANVLTF.

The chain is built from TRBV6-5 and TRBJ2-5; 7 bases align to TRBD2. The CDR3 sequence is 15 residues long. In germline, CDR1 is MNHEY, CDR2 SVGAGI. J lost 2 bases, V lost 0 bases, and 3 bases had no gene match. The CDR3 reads CASSYSASGQETQYF. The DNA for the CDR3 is TGTGCCAGCAGTTACTCGGCTAGCGGACAAGAGACCCAGTACTTC.

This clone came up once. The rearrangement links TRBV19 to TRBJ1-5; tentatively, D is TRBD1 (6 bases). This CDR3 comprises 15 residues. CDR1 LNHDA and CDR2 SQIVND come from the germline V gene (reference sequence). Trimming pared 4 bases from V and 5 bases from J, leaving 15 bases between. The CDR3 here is CASSTGTKDYQPQHF. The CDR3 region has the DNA TGTGCCAGTAGTACCGGGACAAAAGATTATCAGCCCCAGCATTTT.

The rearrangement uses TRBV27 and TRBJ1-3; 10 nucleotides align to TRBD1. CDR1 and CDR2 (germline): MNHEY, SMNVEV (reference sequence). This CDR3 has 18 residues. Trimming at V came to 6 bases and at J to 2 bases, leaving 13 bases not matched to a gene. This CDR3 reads CASRISGQGNTAGNTIYF. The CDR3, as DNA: TGTGCCAGCAGGATCTCGGGACAGGGGAATACTGCTGGAAACACCATATATTTT.

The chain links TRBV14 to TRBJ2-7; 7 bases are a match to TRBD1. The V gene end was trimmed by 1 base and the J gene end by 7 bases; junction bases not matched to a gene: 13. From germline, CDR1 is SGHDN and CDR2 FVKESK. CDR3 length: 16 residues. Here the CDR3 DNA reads TGTGCCAGCAGCCAAGCCAGGACAGGTTTGGTTAGAGAGCAGTACTTC. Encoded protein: CASSQARTGLVREQYF.

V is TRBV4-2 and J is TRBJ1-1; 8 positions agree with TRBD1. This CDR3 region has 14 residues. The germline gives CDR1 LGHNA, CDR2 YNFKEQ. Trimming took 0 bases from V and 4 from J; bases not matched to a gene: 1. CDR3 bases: TGTGCCAGCAGCCAAGACAGGGGGCCCACTGAAGCTTTCTTT. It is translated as CASSQDRGPTEAFF.